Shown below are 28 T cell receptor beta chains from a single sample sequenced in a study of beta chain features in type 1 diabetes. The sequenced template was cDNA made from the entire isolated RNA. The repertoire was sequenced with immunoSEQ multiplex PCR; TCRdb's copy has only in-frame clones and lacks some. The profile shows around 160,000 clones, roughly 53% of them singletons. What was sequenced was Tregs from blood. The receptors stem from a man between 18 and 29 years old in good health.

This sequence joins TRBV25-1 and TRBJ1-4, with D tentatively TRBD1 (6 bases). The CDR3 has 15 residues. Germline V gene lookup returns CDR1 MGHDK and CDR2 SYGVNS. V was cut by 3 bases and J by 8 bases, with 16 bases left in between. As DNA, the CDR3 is TGTGCCAGCAGTGACCCCGGGGGGGGGCACGAAAAACTGTTTTTT. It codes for CASSDPGGGHEKLFF.

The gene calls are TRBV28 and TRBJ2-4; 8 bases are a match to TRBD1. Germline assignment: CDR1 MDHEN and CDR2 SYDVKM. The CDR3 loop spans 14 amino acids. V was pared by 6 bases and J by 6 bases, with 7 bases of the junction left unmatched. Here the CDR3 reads CASSPRGLGNIQYF. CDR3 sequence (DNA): TGTGCCAGCAGCCCCAGGGGGCTGGGAAACATTCAGTACTTC.

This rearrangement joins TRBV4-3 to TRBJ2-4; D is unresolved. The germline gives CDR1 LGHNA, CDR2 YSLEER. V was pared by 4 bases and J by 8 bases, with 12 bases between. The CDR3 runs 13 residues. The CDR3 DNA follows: TGCGCCAGCAGCCGAGACGGGTGGGACATTCAGTACTTC. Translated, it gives CASSRDGWDIQYF.

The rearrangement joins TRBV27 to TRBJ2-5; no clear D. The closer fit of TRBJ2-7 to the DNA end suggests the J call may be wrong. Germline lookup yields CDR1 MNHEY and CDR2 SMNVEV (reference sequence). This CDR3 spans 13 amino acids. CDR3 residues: CASTSVVSYEQYF. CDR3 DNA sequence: TGTGCCAGCACCTCCGTGGTTTCCTACGAGCAGTACTTC.

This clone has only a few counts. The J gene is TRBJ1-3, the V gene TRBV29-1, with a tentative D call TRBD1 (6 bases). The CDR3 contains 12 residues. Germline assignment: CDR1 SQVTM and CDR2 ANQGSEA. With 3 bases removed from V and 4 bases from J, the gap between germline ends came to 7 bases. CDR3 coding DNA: TGCAGCGTTGACCAGGGGGGAAACACCATATATTTT. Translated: CSVDQGGNTIYF. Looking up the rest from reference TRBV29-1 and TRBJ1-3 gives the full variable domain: SAVISQKPSRDICQRGTSLTIQCQVDSQVTMMFWYRQQPGQSLTLIATANQGSEATYESGFVIDKFPISRPNLTFSTLTVSNMSPEDSSIYLCSVDQGGNTIYFGEGSWLTVV.

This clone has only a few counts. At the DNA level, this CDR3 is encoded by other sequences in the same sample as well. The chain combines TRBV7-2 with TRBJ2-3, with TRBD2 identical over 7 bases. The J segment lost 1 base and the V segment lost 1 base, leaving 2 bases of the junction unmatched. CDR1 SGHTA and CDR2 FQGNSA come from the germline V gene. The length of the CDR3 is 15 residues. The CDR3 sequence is CASSLGGGGTDTQYF. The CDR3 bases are TGTGCCAGCAGCTTAGGCGGGGGAGGCACAGATACGCAGTATTTT.

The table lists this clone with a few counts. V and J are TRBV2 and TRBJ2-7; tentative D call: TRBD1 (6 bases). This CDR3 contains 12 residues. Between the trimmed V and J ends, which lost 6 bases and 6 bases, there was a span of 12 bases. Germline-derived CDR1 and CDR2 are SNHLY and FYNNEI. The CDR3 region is CASRYRVGEQYF. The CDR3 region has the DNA TGTGCCAGCAGGTACAGGGTCGGCGAGCAGTACTTC.

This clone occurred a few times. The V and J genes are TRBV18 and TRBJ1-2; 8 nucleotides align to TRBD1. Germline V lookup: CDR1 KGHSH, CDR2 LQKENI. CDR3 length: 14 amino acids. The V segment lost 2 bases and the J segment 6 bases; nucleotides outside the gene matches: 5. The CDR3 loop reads CASSPSAGGHGYTF. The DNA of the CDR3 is TGTGCCAGCTCACCATCCGCAGGGGGCCATGGCTACACCTTC.

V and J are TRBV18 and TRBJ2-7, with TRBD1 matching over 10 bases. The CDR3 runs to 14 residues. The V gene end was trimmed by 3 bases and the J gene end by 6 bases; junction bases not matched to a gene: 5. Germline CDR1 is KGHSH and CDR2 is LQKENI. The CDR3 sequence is CASSPQGQGSEQYF. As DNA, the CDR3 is TGTGCCAGCTCACCGCAGGGACAGGGGTCCGAGCAGTACTTC.

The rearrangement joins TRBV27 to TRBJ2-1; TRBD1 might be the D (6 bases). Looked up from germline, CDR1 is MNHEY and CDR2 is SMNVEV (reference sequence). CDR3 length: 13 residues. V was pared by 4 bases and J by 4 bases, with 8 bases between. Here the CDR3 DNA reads TGTGCCAGCAGTTACAGGGAGTACAATGAGCAGTTCTTC. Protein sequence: CASSYREYNEQFF.

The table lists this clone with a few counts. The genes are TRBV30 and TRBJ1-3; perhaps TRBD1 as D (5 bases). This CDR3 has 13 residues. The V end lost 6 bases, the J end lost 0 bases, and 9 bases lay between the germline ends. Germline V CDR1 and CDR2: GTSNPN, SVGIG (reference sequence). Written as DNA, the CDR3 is TGTGCCTGTGTCAGGGCCTCTGGAAACACCATATATTTT. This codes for CACVRASGNTIYF.

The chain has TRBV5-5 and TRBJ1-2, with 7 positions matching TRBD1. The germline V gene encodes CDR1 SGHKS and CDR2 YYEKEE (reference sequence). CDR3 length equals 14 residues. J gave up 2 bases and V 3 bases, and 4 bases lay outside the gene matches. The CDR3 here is CASSSPTGNYGYTF. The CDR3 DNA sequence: TGTGCCAGCAGCTCCCCGACAGGGAACTATGGCTACACCTTC.

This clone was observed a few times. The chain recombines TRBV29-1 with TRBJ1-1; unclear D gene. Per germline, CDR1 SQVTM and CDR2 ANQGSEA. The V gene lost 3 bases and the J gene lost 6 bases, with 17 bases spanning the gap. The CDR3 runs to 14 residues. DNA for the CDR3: TGCAGCGTTGACGTTGGCGCCGGGATTCCTGAAGCTTTCTTT. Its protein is CSVDVGAGIPEAFF.

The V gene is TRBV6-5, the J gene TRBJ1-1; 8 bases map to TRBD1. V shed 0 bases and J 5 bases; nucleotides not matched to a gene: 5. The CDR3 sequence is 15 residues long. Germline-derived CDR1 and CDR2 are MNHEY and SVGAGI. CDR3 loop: CASSYSQGGRTEAFF. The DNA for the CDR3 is TGTGCCAGCAGTTACTCACAGGGGGGGAGAACTGAAGCTTTCTTT.

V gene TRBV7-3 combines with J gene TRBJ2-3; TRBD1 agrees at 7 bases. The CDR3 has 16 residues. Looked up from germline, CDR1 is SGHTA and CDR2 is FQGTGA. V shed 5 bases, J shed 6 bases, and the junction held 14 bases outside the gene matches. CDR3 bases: TGTGCCAGCAGCCCTACCCACAGGGGCTTCAGGGATACGCAGTATTTT. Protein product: CASSPTHRGFRDTQYF. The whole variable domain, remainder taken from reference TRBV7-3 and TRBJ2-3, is GAGVSQTPSNKVTEKGKYVELRCDPISGHTALYWYRQSLGQGPEFLIYFQGTGAADDSGLPNDRFFAVRPEGSVSTLKIQRTERGDSAVYLCASSPTHRGFRDTQYFGPGTRLTVL.

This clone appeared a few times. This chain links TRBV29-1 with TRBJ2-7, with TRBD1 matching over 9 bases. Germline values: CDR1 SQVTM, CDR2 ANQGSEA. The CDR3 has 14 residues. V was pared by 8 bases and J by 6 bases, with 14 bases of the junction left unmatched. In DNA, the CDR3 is TGCAGCACAAACAGGGGGCTTTGGTCAGGCGAGCAGTACTTC. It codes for CSTNRGLWSGEQYF.

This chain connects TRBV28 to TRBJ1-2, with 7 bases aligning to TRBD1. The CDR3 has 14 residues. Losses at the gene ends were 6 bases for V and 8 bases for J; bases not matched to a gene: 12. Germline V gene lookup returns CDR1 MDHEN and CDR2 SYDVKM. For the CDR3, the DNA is TGTGCCAGCAGGCCCGGGACAGTTCTCTCAGGCTACACCTTC. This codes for CASRPGTVLSGYTF.

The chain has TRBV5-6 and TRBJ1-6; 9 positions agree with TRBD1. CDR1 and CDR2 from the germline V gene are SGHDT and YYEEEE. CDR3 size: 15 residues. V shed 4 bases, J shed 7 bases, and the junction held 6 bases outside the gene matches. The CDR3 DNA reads TGTGCCAGCAGCCTGTACAGGGGGCGAAATTCACCCCTCCACTTT. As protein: CASSLYRGRNSPLHF.

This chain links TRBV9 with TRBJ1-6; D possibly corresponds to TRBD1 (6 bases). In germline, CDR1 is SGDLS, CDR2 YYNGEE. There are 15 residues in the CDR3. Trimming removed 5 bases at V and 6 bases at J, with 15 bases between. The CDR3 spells CASSSMGQPNSPLHF. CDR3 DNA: TGTGCCAGCAGTAGTATGGGACAACCTAATTCACCCCTCCACTTT. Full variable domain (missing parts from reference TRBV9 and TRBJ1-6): DSGVTQTPKHLITATGQRVTLRCSPRSGDLSVYWYQQSLDQGLQFLIQYYNGEERAKGNILERFSAQQFPDLHSELNLSSLELGDSALYFCASSSMGQPNSPLHFGNGTRLTVT.

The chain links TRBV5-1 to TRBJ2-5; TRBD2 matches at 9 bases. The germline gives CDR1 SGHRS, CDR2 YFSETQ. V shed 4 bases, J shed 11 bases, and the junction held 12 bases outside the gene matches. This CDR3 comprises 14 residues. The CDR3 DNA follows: TGCGCCAGCAGCGGGACGGGACTAGCTGATGAGCAGTACTTC. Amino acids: CASSGTGLADEQYF.

CDR3 nucleotides: TGTGCCAGCCGAAGTTTATGGCCCAGGGACACTGAAGCTTTCTTT. Translated, it gives CASRSLWPRDTEAFF. The J gene is TRBJ1-1, the V gene TRBV27; D perhaps matches TRBD1 (5 bases). The CDR3 sequence is 15 residues long. Germline CDR1 reads MNHEY; CDR2 reads SMNVEV (reference sequence). V dropped 8 bases and J dropped 3 bases, with 19 bases sitting between them.

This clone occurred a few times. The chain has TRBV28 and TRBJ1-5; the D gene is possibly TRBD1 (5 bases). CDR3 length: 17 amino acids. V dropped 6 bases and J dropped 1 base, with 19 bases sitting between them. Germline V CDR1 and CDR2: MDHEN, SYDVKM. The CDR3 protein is CASSQRRGSRSNQPQHF. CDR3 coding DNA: TGTGCCAGCAGCCAGAGACGGGGGTCTAGGAGCAATCAGCCCCAGCATTTT.

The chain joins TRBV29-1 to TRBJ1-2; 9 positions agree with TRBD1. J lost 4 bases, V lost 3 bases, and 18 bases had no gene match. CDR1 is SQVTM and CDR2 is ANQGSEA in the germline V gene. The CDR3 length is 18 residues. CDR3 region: CSVDTGDRVNGDPYGYTF. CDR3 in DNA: TGCAGCGTTGACACAGGGGACAGGGTAAATGGTGACCCCTATGGCTACACCTTC. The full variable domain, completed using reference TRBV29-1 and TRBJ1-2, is SAVISQKPSRDICQRGTSLTIQCQVDSQVTMMFWYRQQPGQSLTLIATANQGSEATYESGFVIDKFPISRPNLTFSTLTVSNMSPEDSSIYLCSVDTGDRVNGDPYGYTFGSGTRLTVV.

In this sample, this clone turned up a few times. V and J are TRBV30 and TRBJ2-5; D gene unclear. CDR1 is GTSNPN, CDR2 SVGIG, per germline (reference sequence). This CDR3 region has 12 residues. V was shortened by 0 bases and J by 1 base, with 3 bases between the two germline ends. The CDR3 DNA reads TGTGCCTGGAGTGTACTCCAAGAGACCCAGTACTTC. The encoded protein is CAWSVLQETQYF. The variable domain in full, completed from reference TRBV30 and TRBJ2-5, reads SQTIHQWPATLVQPVGSPLSLECTVEGTSNPNLYWYRQAAGRGLQLLFYSVGIGQISSEVPQNLSASRPQDRQFILSSKKLLLSDSGFYLCAWSVLQETQYFGPGTRLLVL.

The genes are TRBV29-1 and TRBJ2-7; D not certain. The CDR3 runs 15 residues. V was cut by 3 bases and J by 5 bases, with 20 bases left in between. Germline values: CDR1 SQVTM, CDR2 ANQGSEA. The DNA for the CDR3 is TGCAGCGTTGATGCTGGGTTCGGTTTAGCCGACGAGCAGTACTTC. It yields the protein CSVDAGFGLADEQYF.

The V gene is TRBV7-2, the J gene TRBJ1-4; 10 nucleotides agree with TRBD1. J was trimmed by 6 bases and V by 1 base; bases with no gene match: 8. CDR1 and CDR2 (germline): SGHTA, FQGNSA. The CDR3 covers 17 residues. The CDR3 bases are TGTGCCAGCAGCTTAGTTGGGACAGGGGCCTTGGATGAAAAACTGTTTTTT. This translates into CASSLVGTGALDEKLFF.

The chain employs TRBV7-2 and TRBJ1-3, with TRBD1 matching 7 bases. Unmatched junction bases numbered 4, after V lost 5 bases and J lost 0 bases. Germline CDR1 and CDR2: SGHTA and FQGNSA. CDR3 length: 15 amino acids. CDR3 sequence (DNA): TGTGCCAGCAGCCTCCAGGGGGGCTCTGGAAACACCATATATTTT. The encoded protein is CASSLQGGSGNTIYF.

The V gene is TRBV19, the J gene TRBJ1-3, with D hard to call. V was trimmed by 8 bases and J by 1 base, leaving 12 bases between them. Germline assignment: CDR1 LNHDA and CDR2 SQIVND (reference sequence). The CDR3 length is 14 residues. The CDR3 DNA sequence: TGTGCCAGTCGCACCGGCAGGTCTGGAAACACCATATATTTT. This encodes CASRTGRSGNTIYF.